The 32 T cell receptor beta chains in this list originate from one sample, sequenced in a study of T cells in Graves' hyperthyroidism and ophthalmopathy. The CDR3 regions of TCR beta were amplified from RNA transcripts. RT-PCR in the first round (using the HTBI primer set) targeted the TCR CDR3. A single record per CDR3 protein comes from TCRdb applying MiXCR to the multiplex PCR reads. The data show approximately 710,000 distinct CDR3 sequences, 17% seen once. The specimen was blood. All receptors come from a man aged 45 to 65 with Graves' hyperthyroidism.

This clonotype showed up many times. The CDR3 reads CASSSRLESNEQFF. As DNA, the CDR3 is TGTGCCAGCAGTTCCCGACTAGAGAGTAATGAGCAGTTCTTC. The chain carries TRBV28 and TRBJ2-1; perhaps TRBD2 as D (6 bases). The CDR3 has 14 residues. From germline, CDR1 is MDHEN and CDR2 SYDVKM. Trimming cost V 4 bases and J 7 bases, with 14 bases left between them. Full variable domain (missing parts from reference TRBV28 and TRBJ2-1): DVKVTQSSRYLVKRTGEKVFLECVQDMDHENMFWYRQDPGLGLRLIYFSYDVKMKEKGDIPEGYSVSREKKERFSLILESASTNQTSMYLCASSSRLESNEQFFGPGTRLTVL.

This clonotype was counted at least ten times. V and J are TRBV20-1 and TRBJ1-1, with TRBD1 as a possible D gene (5 bases). This CDR3 comprises 14 residues. Trimming took off 6 bases at V and 0 bases at J, with 14 bases between the two ends. Looked up from germline, CDR1 is DFQATT and CDR2 is SNEGSKA (reference sequence). CDR3 DNA sequence: TGCAGTGCCCCGGCAGGGAATATGAACACTGAAGCTTTCTTT. This codes for CSAPAGNMNTEAFF.

The table lists this clonotype with many counts. The rearrangement uses TRBV7-2 and TRBJ2-7; D not certain. CDR1 is SGHTA and CDR2 is FQGNSA in the germline V gene. V was trimmed by 1 base and J by 0 bases, leaving 7 bases between them. The CDR3 has 14 residues. CDR3 protein: CASSLGPVSYEQYF. CDR3 in DNA: TGTGCCAGCAGCTTAGGTCCAGTCTCCTACGAGCAGTACTTC.

The chain has TRBV29-1 and TRBJ2-2, with D perhaps matching TRBD2 (5 bases). The CDR3 spans 14 residues. The V end lost 3 bases, the J end lost 3 bases, and 11 bases lay between the germline ends. Germline V lookup: CDR1 SQVTM, CDR2 ANQGSEA. CDR3 coding DNA: TGCAGCGTTGACAAGGCGGGCGACACCGGGGAGCTGTTTTTT. It yields the protein CSVDKAGDTGELFF.

This clonotype has a count of ten or more. The genes are TRBV27 and TRBJ2-1; 7 positions agree with TRBD2. V was pared by 6 bases and J by 3 bases, with 5 bases of the junction left unmatched. From germline, CDR1 is MNHEY and CDR2 SMNVEV (reference sequence). The CDR3 is 14 residues long. The CDR3 sequence is CASRTTSLYNEQFF. The CDR3 DNA follows: TGTGCCAGCAGAACGACTAGCCTCTACAATGAGCAGTTCTTC.

V usage is TRBV5-1 and J usage is TRBJ2-7; weak D call: TRBD1 (6 bases). Trimming cost V 0 bases and J 2 bases, with 12 bases left between them. Germline CDR1 reads SGHRS; CDR2 reads YFSETQ. The CDR3 has 15 amino acids. The CDR3 DNA is TGCGCCAGCAGCTTGGACACAGGGTCTCCCTACGAGCAGTACTTC. This sequence encodes CASSLDTGSPYEQYF.

This clonotype was counted only a few times. The chain is built from TRBV5-1 and TRBJ2-6; 8 bases align to TRBD1. V gave up 2 bases and J gave up 3 bases; unmatched junction bases: 16. In germline, CDR1 is SGHRS, CDR2 YFSETQ. This CDR3 is 20 amino acids long. The CDR3 loop is CASSFTPQGAQYGGANVLTF. The CDR3 nucleotides read TGCGCCAGCAGCTTCACACCCCAGGGGGCGCAATATGGTGGGGCCAACGTCCTGACTTTC. The entire variable domain, with the rest obtained from reference TRBV5-1 and TRBJ2-6, is as follows: KAGVTQTPRYLIKTRGQQVTLSCSPISGHRSVSWYQQTPGQGLQFLFEYFSETQRNKGNFPGRFSGRQFSNSRSEMNVSTLELGDSALYLCASSFTPQGAQYGGANVLTFGAGSRLTVL.

The sample holds many counts of this clonotype. The chain uses TRBV12-3 or TRBV12-4 and TRBJ1-6; 9 bases match TRBD1. V was clipped by 4 bases and J by 7 bases; unmatched bases: 5. The CDR3 has 15 residues. This CDR3 is CASSSDRGGNSPLHF. DNA of the CDR3: TGTGCCAGCAGTTCGGACAGGGGAGGCAATTCACCCCTCCACTTT.

In this sample, this clonotype turned up a few times. V usage is TRBV20-1 and J usage is TRBJ2-7, with a tentative D call TRBD1 (5 bases). Trimming removed 2 bases at V and 5 bases at J, with 16 bases between. This CDR3 contains 14 residues. From germline, CDR1 is DFQATT and CDR2 SNEGSKA (reference sequence). This CDR3 reads CSARPGRAYHEQYF. CDR3 coding DNA: TGCAGTGCTAGACCGGGCAGGGCGTACCACGAGCAGTACTTC.

The chain recombines TRBV4-3 with TRBJ2-4; 13 bases map to TRBD2. Losses at the gene ends were 4 bases for V and 11 bases for J; bases not matched to a gene: 11. From germline, CDR1 is LGHNA and CDR2 YSLEER. The CDR3 is made up of 16 amino acids. CDR3 in amino acids: CASSRGRLAGGSFQYF. Here the CDR3 DNA reads TGCGCCAGCAGCCGAGGCAGACTAGCGGGAGGTTCGTTTCAGTACTTC.

The CDR3 region has the DNA TGTGCCACCAGTGATTCCCGGACTAGCGGGAGTGGTTACGAGCAGTACTTC. Protein sequence: CATSDSRTSGSGYEQYF. The V call is TRBV24-1, the J call TRBJ2-7, with 13 nucleotides matching TRBD2. Looked up from germline, CDR1 is KGHDR and CDR2 is SFDVKD. The CDR3 is 17 residues long. V shed 2 bases, J shed 4 bases, and the junction held 7 bases outside the gene matches.

V and J are TRBV7-2 and TRBJ2-3; the D gene is possibly TRBD2 (5 bases). The length of the CDR3 is 16 residues. Germline-derived CDR1 and CDR2 are SGHTA and FQGNSA. The V end lost 1 base, the J end lost 5 bases, and 16 bases lay between the germline ends. The DNA for the CDR3 is TGTGCCAGCAGCTTAGAGGAGGTAGGGCCTGGAGATACGCAGTATTTT. Amino acids: CASSLEEVGPGDTQYF.

This clonotype has more than one count but fewer than ten. The chain links TRBV24-1 to TRBJ2-1; possible D gene TRBD1, 6 bases. Trimming pared 4 bases from V and 2 bases from J, leaving 8 bases between. The germline gives CDR1 KGHDR, CDR2 SFDVKD. The CDR3 spans 14 residues. The CDR3 DNA sequence: TGTGCCACCAGTGAGGACAGCACCTACAATGAGCAGTTCTTC. This gives the protein CATSEDSTYNEQFF.

V gene TRBV13 combines with J gene TRBJ2-1; TRBD1 matches at 9 bases. The CDR3 extends over 14 amino acids. Unmatched junction bases numbered 7, after V lost 5 bases and J lost 8 bases. CDR1 and CDR2 from the germline V gene are PRHDT and FYEKMQ (reference sequence). CDR3 protein: CASSPTGGVHEQFF. CDR3 DNA sequence: TGTGCCAGCAGCCCGACAGGGGGGGTACATGAGCAGTTCTTC.

This clonotype came up many times. This chain links TRBV29-1 with TRBJ2-1; D tentatively reads TRBD1 or TRBD2 (7 bases each). CDR3 length: 14 amino acids. Per the germline V gene, CDR1 is SQVTM and CDR2 is ANQGSEA. Trimming pared 4 bases from V and 10 bases from J, leaving 20 bases between. The CDR3 coding sequence is TGCAGCGTTGTTGCCCAGCCCAGGGGGGGGGAGCAGTTCTTC. Its protein product is CSVVAQPRGGEQFF.

This clonotype occurred many times. The V gene is TRBV25-1, the J gene TRBJ1-5; 10 nucleotides match TRBD1. The V segment lost 3 bases and the J segment 6 bases; nucleotides outside the gene matches: 8. The CDR3 runs 16 residues. CDR1 is MGHDK, CDR2 SYGVNS, per germline. This CDR3 is CASSDTFGTGVQPQHF. CDR3 sequence (DNA): TGTGCCAGCAGTGATACATTCGGGACAGGGGTTCAGCCCCAGCATTTT.

This clonotype was counted only a few times. The rearrangement joins TRBV5-1 to TRBJ2-1; possibly TRBD2 for D (6 bases). Deletions cut 5 bases from V and 9 bases from J, with 15 bases between. CDR3 length: 13 amino acids. CDR1 is SGHRS, CDR2 YFSETQ, per germline. The CDR3 sequence: CASRGDFEGEQFF. The CDR3 nucleotides read TGCGCCAGCAGAGGGGACTTTGAGGGTGAGCAGTTCTTC.

CDR3 amino acids: CASSSRGQGAPHGYTF. CDR3 nucleotides: TGTGCCAGCAGCTCCCGGGGACAGGGGGCCCCTCATGGCTACACCTTC. This rearrangement joins TRBV11-2 to TRBJ1-2, with 12 bases matching TRBD1. The CDR3 covers 16 residues. The germline V gene encodes CDR1 SGHAT and CDR2 FQNNGV. V shed 4 bases, J shed 6 bases, and the junction held 9 bases outside the gene matches.

The rearrangement joins TRBV7-2 to TRBJ2-1, with 10 bases lining up with TRBD2. The CDR3 has 15 amino acids. Germline V gene sequence: CDR1 SGHTA, CDR2 FQGNSA. J lost 9 bases, V lost 3 bases, and 8 bases had no gene match. The CDR3 sequence is CASSFESGRASEQFF. CDR3 coding DNA: TGTGCCAGCAGCTTCGAAAGCGGGAGGGCCTCTGAGCAGTTCTTC. The full variable domain, with the rest looked up from reference TRBV7-2 and TRBJ2-1, is GAGVSQSPSNKVTEKGKDVELRCDPISGHTALYWYRQSLGQGLEFLIYFQGNSAPDKSGLPSDRFSAERTGGSVSTLTIQRTQQEDSAVYLCASSFESGRASEQFFGPGTRLTVL.

This clonotype was seen repeatedly, ten times or more. J is TRBJ2-7 and V is TRBV7-6; D possibly corresponds to TRBD2 (5 bases). Germline loops: CDR1 SGHVS, CDR2 FNYEAQ. V lost 5 bases, J lost 3 bases, and 23 bases lay in between. CDR3 length: 17 residues. The CDR3 sequence is CASSPPRGEHSIYEQYF. The CDR3 nucleotides are TGTGCCAGCAGCCCCCCACGGGGTGAGCATTCGATCTACGAGCAGTACTTC.

The J gene is TRBJ2-2, the V gene TRBV20-1; the match to TRBD2 covers 14 bases. This CDR3 spans 21 amino acids. Germline CDR1 reads DFQATT; CDR2 reads SNEGSKA (reference sequence). Trimming took 5 bases from V and 1 from J; bases not matched to a gene: 18. Written as DNA, the CDR3 is TGCAGTGCTCCTATTATGAATCGACTAGCGGGAGGGCCCCGGAACACCGGGGAGCTGTTTTTT. Protein sequence: CSAPIMNRLAGGPRNTGELFF.

This clonotype was found many times. The V and J genes are TRBV28 and TRBJ2-1; 14 positions match TRBD2. CDR3 size: 18 residues. The V segment lost 4 bases and the J segment 0 bases; nucleotides outside the gene matches: 5. Germline lookup yields CDR1 MDHEN and CDR2 SYDVKM. The CDR3 region is CASSSGGLAGDSYNEQFF. The CDR3 nucleotides read TGTGCCAGCAGTTCAGGGGGACTAGCGGGAGACTCCTACAATGAGCAGTTCTTC.

To note about this clonotype: A read error may be the cause here, since a much bigger clone is one base away. The chain recombines TRBV30 with TRBJ1-5; D might be TRBD1 (5 bases). This CDR3 contains 15 residues. Trimming shortened V by 2 bases and J by 1 base, and 12 bases separated the two germline ends. CDR1 GTSNPN and CDR2 SVGIG come from the germline V gene (reference sequence). The CDR3 DNA sequence: TGTGCCTGGAGTCGGTCCCCAGGGAGCAATCAGCCCCAGCATTTT. Translation gives CAWSRSPGSNQPQHF. Full variable domain (remainder filled in from reference TRBV30 and TRBJ1-5): SQTIHQWPATLVQPVGSPLSLECTVEGTSNPNLYWYRQAAGRGLQLLFYSVGIGQISSEVPQNLSASRPQDRQFILSSKKLLLSDSGFYLCAWSRSPGSNQPQHFGDGTRLSIL.

This clonotype was recorded a few times. The rearrangement joins TRBV5-1 to TRBJ2-7; 9 bases match TRBD1. The CDR3 sequence is 18 residues long. Losses at the gene ends were 2 bases for V and 3 bases for J; bases not matched to a gene: 15. Germline CDR1 and CDR2: SGHRS and YFSETQ. In DNA form, the CDR3 reads TGCGCCAGCAGCTTCCCGAGTAGAGCACAGGGGGCACGCTACGAGCAGTACTTC. This gives the protein CASSFPSRAQGARYEQYF.

This clonotype has ten or more counts. The CDR3 nucleotides read TGTGCTAGTGGTTCCGGGACTAGCGGGAGGGAGACCCAGTACTTC. This codes for CASGSGTSGRETQYF. The chain carries TRBV12-5 and TRBJ2-5; 15 bases agree with TRBD2. Germline loops: CDR1 LGHNT, CDR2 FRNRAP. With V trimmed by 4 bases and J by 5 bases, 2 bases remained unmatched. The CDR3 has 15 amino acids. The whole variable domain, remainder taken from reference TRBV12-5 and TRBJ2-5, is DARVTQTPRHKVTEMGQEVTMRCQPILGHNTVFWYRQTMMQGLELLAYFRNRAPLDDSGMPKDRFSAEMPDATLATLKIQPSEPRDSAVYFCASGSGTSGRETQYFGPGTRLLVL.

This clonotype was seen repeatedly, ten times or more. The rearrangement uses TRBV6-1 and TRBJ2-1, with 14 bases fitting TRBD2. After removal of 4 bases from V and 8 bases from J, the junction contained 7 bases not matched to a gene. This CDR3 region has 16 residues. The V gene's germline CDR1 is MNHNS and CDR2 SASEGT. This CDR3 reads CASSGGTSGRGYEQFF. The CDR3 nucleotides read TGTGCCAGCAGTGGAGGGACTAGCGGGAGAGGCTATGAGCAGTTCTTC.

The chain carries TRBV4-1 and TRBJ1-2; tentative D call: TRBD1 (5 bases). Trimming shortened V by 4 bases and J by 5 bases, and 20 bases separated the two germline ends. Germline lookup yields CDR1 MGHRA and CDR2 YSYEKL. This CDR3 region has 16 residues. The CDR3 coding sequence is TGCGCCAGCAGCCTGGGACGGAGACTCCAAGAATATGGCTACACCTTC. Residues: CASSLGRRLQEYGYTF.

The chain has TRBV6-1 and TRBJ2-7, with D perhaps matching TRBD2 (6 bases). CDR1 is MNHNS, CDR2 SASEGT, per germline. CDR3 length: 17 amino acids. V dropped 7 bases and J dropped 3 bases, with 25 bases sitting between them. The CDR3 spells CASTKSERELPIYEQYF. The CDR3, as DNA: TGTGCCAGCACTAAATCCGAACGGGAGCTGCCTATCTACGAGCAGTACTTC.

This clonotype has a handful of counts. The chain joins TRBV30 to TRBJ2-2, with D maybe TRBD2 (5 bases). This CDR3 spans 12 amino acids. V was cut by 5 bases and J by 6 bases, with 10 bases left in between. Germline V gene lookup returns CDR1 GTSNPN and CDR2 SVGIG (reference sequence). The CDR3 sequence is CAWAGFPGELFF. The CDR3 DNA reads TGTGCCTGGGCGGGTTTCCCCGGGGAGCTGTTTTTT.

Ten or more counts support this clonotype. This chain links TRBV28 with TRBJ1-6, with TRBD1 as a possible D gene (6 bases). The CDR3 loop spans 21 amino acids. V lost 3 bases, J lost 0 bases, and 24 bases lay in between. The germline V gene has CDR1 MDHEN and CDR2 SYDVKM. Here the CDR3 reads CASSFGTGQPLLSSYNSPLHF. CDR3 sequence (DNA): TGTGCCAGCAGTTTTGGGACCGGACAGCCGCTACTGAGCTCCTATAATTCACCCCTCCACTTT.

This clonotype was picked up many times. The genes are TRBV11-2 and TRBJ1-2; 7 nucleotides line up with TRBD1. Germline V gene lookup returns CDR1 SGHAT and CDR2 FQNNGV. J lost 4 bases, V lost 3 bases, and 14 bases had no gene match. This CDR3 region has 17 residues. The CDR3 nucleotides are TGTGCCAGCAGCTTTAGGTCAGGGGGGTCAAGGTCCTATGGCTACACCTTC. It codes for CASSFRSGGSRSYGYTF.

This clonotype was seen repeatedly, ten times or more. The chain links TRBV12-3 or TRBV12-4 to TRBJ2-7; tentative D call: TRBD1 (5 bases). The V and J ends lost 3 bases and 2 bases respectively, with 17 bases between them. CDR3 length equals 16 residues. As DNA, the CDR3 is TGTGCCAGCAGTTTTGCAGGGTTTGGGTTAGCCTACGAGCAGTACTTC. Translated: CASSFAGFGLAYEQYF.